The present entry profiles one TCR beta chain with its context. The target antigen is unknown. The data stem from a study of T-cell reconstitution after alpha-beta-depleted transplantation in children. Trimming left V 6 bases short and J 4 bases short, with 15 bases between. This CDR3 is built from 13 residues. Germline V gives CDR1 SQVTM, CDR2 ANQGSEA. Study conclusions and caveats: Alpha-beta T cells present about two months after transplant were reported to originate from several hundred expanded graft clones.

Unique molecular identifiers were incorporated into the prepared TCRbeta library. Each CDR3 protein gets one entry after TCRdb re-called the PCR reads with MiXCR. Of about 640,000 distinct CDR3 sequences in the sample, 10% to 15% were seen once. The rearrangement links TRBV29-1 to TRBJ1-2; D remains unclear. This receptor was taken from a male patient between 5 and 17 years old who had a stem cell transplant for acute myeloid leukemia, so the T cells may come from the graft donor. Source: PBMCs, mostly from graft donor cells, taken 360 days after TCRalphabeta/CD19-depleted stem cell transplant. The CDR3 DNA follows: TGCAGCGTCCCAAGCACAAAAGCCTATGGCTACACCTTC. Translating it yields CSVPSTKAYGYTF.